A selection of T cell receptor beta chains follows, all from one sample in a study of T cell repertoires in cytomegalovirus infection. No antigen is known for these receptors. TCRdb fed the reads into MiXCR, producing one record per CDR3 protein. The sample holds some 350,000 distinct CDR3 sequences, approximately 30% seen once. Sequences were derived from cultured PBMCs, sampled from culture after CMV antigen stimulation. These receptors all come from a human donor in good health (CMV status not recorded). Some clones in this sample may be carry-over from other donors' samples. CDR3s include the opening cysteine and the closing phenylalanine or tryptophan. D genes are given only for firm matches. Rows give clone size only sometimes, using once, few, many, or a class for an expanded clone.

j_call v_call clone_size d_call cdr3_aa cdr3_nt
TRBJ2-1 TRBV7-3 . . CASSQGNSYNEQFF TGTGCCAGCTCTCAGGGTAACTCCTACAATGAGCAGTTCTTC
TRBJ2-1 TRBV29-1 many . CSVESSTYNEQFF TGCAGCGTAGAGTCGTCCACCTACAATGAGCAGTTCTTC
TRBJ1-1 TRBV2 . . CASSESYTPF TGTGCCAGCAGTGAATCTTACACCCCCTTT
TRBJ2-1 TRBV6-2/TRBV6-3 . TRBD2 CASSRLAGVDNEQFF TGTGCCAGCAGTCGACTAGCGGGAGTAGACAATGAGCAGTTCTTC
TRBJ2-3 TRBV7-3 . . CASSPGSGVSDTQYF TGTGCCAGCAGCCCTGGGAGCGGAGTGTCAGATACGCAGTATTTT
TRBJ2-1 TRBV7-2 . . CASSLYRYNEQFF TGTGCCAGCAGCTTATATCGTTACAATGAGCAGTTCTTC
TRBJ1-5 TRBV4-1 . TRBD1 CASSRHGTGDSGSNQPQHF TGCGCCAGCAGCCGACATGGGACAGGGGATTCCGGTAGCAATCAGCCCCAGCATTTT
TRBJ2-7 TRBV7-2 few TRBD2 CASSLALPGRAGDEQYF TGTGCCAGCAGCTTAGCCCTCCCCGGGAGGGCCGGGGACGAGCAGTACTTC
TRBJ2-6 TRBV12-3/TRBV12-4 . . CASSLTIASEVTF TGTGCCAGCAGCCTGACAATTGCGTCGGAAGTGACTTTC
TRBJ1-4 TRBV28 . . CASSFRGEKLFF TGTGCCAGCAGTTTCCGGGGTGAAAAACTGTTTTTT
TRBJ2-1 TRBV18 . . CASSPPGTTYNEQFF TGTGCCAGCTCACCTCCAGGAACCACTTACAATGAGCAGTTCTTC
TRBJ1-2 TRBV27 . . CASSLISVTGIYYGYTF TGTGCCAGCAGTCTTATATCAGTAACCGGGATTTACTATGGCTACACCTTC
TRBJ2-1 TRBV12-3/TRBV12-4 few TRBD2 CATDTAGNNEQFF TGTGCCACCGATACAGCGGGAAACAATGAGCAGTTCTTC
TRBJ2-6 TRBV7-2 . . CASSHLGVAGANVLTF TGTGCCAGCAGCCACCTGGGGGTCGCTGGGGCCAACGTCCTGACTTTC
TRBJ2-1 TRBV6-8 . . CASSPLTGGEDLREQFF TGTGCCAGCAGTCCCTTGACTGGCGGGGAGGACCTACGTGAGCAGTTCTTC
TRBJ2-3 TRBV12-3/TRBV12-4 few TRBD2 CASSFPLAGGYWSDTQYF TGTGCCAGCAGTTTTCCACTAGCGGGAGGGTATTGGTCAGATACGCAGTATTTT
TRBJ2-1 TRBV3-1 . TRBD2 CASSHSGTTNEQFF TGTGCCAGCAGCCATTCCGGGACTACCAATGAGCAGTTCTTC
TRBJ1-1 TRBV20-1 . . CSARDPAGDTEAFF TGCAGTGCTAGAGACCCGGCGGGGGACACTGAAGCTTTCTTT
TRBJ2-1 TRBV6-1 few TRBD2 CASSAGEGYEQFF TGTGCCAGCAGCGCGGGGGAGGGATATGAGCAGTTCTTC
TRBJ2-3 TRBV7-2 . . CASSSRTFTSTDTQYF TGTGCCAGCAGCTCTAGGACTTTTACAAGCACAGATACGCAGTATTTT
TRBJ1-1 TRBV6-2/TRBV6-3 . . CASSQVRTEAFF TGTGCCAGCAGCCAGGTTCGTACTGAAGCTTTCTTT
TRBJ1-2 TRBV7-9 . . CASSSDELLGGYTF TGTGCCAGCAGCTCGGACGAGTTGTTGGGTGGCTACACCTTC
TRBJ2-3 TRBV13 medium-sized TRBD1 CASSPGTGTDTQYF TGTGCCAGCAGCCCCGGGACAGGGACAGATACGCAGTATTTT
TRBJ2-3 TRBV10-3 . . CATKAGSTDTQYF TGTGCCACCAAAGCGGGCAGCACAGATACGCAGTATTTT
TRBJ2-7 TRBV6-1 . . CASASGPTPYEQYF TGTGCCAGCGCAAGCGGTCCGACCCCCTACGAGCAGTACTTC
TRBJ2-1 TRBV7-2 many TRBD2 CASIPPGGVGNEQFF TGTGCCAGCATCCCACCCGGGGGGGTGGGAAATGAGCAGTTCTTC
TRBJ2-5 TRBV6-6 once TRBD2 CASSRPRLAGGGPQETQYF TGTGCCAGCAGTCGCCCCCGGCTAGCGGGGGGGGGGCCCCAAGAGACCCAGTACTTC
TRBJ2-1 TRBV14 . . CASSQEVWGSSYNEQFF TGTGCCAGCAGCCAAGAGGTGTGGGGGAGCTCCTACAATGAGCAGTTCTTC
TRBJ2-1 TRBV7-3 . . CASSLTLTSEQFF TGTGCCAGCAGCTTAACGTTAACTTCTGAGCAGTTCTTC
TRBJ2-1 TRBV6-1 . TRBD1 CASSGRTGRTYNEQFF TGTGCCAGCAGTGGAAGGACAGGGAGAACCTACAATGAGCAGTTCTTC
TRBJ1-5 TRBV19 few . CASSQVSGESLRQPQHF TGTGCCAGCAGTCAGGTTTCAGGGGAGTCCCTTCGTCAGCCCCAGCATTTT
TRBJ1-5 TRBV11-1 . . CASSLDPAQPQHF TGTGCCAGCAGCTTAGACCCCGCTCAGCCCCAGCATTTT
TRBJ1-2 TRBV7-2 few . CASSLGLGVGGYTF TGTGCCAGCAGCTTAGGGTTGGGGGTCGGTGGCTACACCTTC
TRBJ2-3 TRBV4-2 . . CASSQREGGDTQYF TGTGCCAGCAGCCAGAGAGAGGGGGGAGATACGCAGTATTTT
TRBJ2-1 TRBV19 few TRBD2 CASSTRTSGRRSEQFF TGTGCCAGTAGTACCAGGACTAGCGGGAGAAGGAGTGAGCAGTTCTTC
TRBJ2-1 TRBV2 few . CASSGRTFNDLSFF TGTGCCAGCAGTGGACGGACTTTCAATGACCTGTCGTTCTTC
TRBJ2-1 TRBV7-9 . . CASSSPGEDPGNEQFF TGTGCCAGCAGCTCACCGGGGGAGGACCCAGGAAATGAGCAGTTCTTC
TRBJ2-7 TRBV27 . TRBD1 CASSPFLGDSLSYEQYF TGTGCCAGCAGTCCATTTCTAGGGGACAGCCTCTCCTACGAGCAGTACTTC
TRBJ2-2 TRBV4-3 few . CASSQAPNTGELFF TGCGCCAGCAGCCAAGCGCCGAACACCGGGGAGCTGTTTTTT
TRBJ1-4 TRBV7-8 . TRBD1 CASSLTTGTWEKLFF TGTGCCAGCAGCCTAACGACAGGGACGTGGGAAAAACTGTTTTTT
TRBJ2-1 TRBV11-1 many . CASSLAYSYNEQFF TGTGCCAGCAGCCTAGCGTATTCTTACAATGAGCAGTTCTTC
TRBJ1-3 TRBV12-3/TRBV12-4 . . CAVRLLQQGNTIYF TGTGCCGTAAGATTACTACAGCAGGGAAACACCATATATTTT
TRBJ2-5 TRBV7-7 . TRBD2 CASSPGTSTLQETQYF TGTGCTAGCAGCCCCGGGACTAGTACCCTCCAAGAGACCCAGTACTTC
TRBJ2-7 TRBV5-4 . TRBD2 CASSGPPGLATYEQYF TGTGCCAGCAGCGGACCACCGGGACTAGCGACGTACGAGCAGTACTTC